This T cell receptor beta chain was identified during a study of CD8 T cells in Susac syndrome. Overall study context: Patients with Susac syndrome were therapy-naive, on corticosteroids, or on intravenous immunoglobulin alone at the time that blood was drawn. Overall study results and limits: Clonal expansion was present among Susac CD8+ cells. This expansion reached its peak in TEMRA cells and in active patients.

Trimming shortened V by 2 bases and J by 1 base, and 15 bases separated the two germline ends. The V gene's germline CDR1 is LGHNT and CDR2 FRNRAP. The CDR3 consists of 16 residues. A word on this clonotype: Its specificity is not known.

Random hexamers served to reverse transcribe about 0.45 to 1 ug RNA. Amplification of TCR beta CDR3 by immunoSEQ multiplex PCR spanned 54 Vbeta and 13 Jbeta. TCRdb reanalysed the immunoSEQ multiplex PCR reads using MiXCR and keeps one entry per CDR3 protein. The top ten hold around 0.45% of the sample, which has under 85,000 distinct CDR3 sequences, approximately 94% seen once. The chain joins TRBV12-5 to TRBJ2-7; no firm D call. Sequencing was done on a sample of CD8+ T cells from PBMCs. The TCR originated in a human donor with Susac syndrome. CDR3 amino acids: CASGLWGGSNSYEQYF. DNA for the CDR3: TGTGCTAGTGGTTTGTGGGGTGGGTCGAATTCCTACGAGCAGTACTTC.